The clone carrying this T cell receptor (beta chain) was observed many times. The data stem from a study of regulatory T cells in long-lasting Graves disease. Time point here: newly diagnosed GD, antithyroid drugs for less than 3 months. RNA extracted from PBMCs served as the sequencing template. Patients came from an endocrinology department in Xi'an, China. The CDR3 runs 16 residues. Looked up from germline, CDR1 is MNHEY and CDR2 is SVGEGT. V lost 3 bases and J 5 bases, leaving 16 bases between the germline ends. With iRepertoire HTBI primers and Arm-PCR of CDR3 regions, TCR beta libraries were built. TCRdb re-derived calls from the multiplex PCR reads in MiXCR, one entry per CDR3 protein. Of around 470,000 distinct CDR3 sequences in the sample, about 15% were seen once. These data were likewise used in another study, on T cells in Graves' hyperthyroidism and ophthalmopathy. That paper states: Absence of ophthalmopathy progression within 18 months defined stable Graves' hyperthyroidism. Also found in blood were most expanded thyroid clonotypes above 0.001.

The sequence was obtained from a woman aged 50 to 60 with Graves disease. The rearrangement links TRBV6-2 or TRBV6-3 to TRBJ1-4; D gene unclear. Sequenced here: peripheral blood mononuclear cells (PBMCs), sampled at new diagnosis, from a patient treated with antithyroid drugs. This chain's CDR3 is CASSYSHLIPNEKLFF. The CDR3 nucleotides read TGTGCCAGCAGTTATTCCCATTTGATACCAAATGAAAAACTGTTTTTT.